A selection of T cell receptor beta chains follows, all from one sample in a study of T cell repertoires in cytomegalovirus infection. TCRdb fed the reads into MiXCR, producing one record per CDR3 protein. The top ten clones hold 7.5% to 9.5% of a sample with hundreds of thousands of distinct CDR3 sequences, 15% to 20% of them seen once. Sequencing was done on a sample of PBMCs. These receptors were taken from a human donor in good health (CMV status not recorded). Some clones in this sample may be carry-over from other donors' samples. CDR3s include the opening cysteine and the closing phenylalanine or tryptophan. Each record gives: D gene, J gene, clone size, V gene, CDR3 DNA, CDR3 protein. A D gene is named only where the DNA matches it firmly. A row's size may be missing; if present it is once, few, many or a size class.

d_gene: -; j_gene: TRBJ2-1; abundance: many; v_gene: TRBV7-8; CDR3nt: TGTGCCAGCAGCTTCGGAGGAAGCGGAGATTACAATGAGCAGTTCTTC; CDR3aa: CASSFGGSGDYNEQFF
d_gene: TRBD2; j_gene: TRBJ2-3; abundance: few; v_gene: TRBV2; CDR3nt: TGTGCCAGCAGTCAAAGCGGGGTCTCAGATACGCAGTATTTT; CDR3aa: CASSQSGVSDTQYF
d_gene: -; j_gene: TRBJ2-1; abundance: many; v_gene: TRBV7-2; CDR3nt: TGTGCCAGCAGCTTAGGGGGCGTGGTACTTTACAATGAGCAGTTCTTC; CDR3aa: CASSLGGVVLYNEQFF
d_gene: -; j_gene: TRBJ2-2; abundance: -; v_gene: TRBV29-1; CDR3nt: TGCAGCGGAGGGGAGTACACCGGGGAGCTGTTTTTT; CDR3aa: CSGGEYTGELFF
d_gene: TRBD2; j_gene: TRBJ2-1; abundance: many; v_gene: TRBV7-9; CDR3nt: TGTGCCAGCAGTTCTAGGGTAGCGGGAGTCGGTGAGCAGTTCTTC; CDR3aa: CASSSRVAGVGEQFF
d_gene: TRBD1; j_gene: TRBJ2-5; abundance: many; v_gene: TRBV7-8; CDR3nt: TGTGCCAGCAGCCAGGACAGGGCATCGGAGACCCAGTACTTC; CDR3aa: CASSQDRASETQYF
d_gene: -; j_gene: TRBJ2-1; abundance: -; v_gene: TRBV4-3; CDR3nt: TGCGCCAGCAGCCAAGATCATGAGCAGTTCTTC; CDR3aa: CASSQDHEQFF
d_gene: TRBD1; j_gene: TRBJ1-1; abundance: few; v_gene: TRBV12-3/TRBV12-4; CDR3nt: TGTGCCAGCAGTACAGATCGTGTCCTAACAGGGGACACTGAAGCTTTCTTT; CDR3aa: CASSTDRVLTGDTEAFF
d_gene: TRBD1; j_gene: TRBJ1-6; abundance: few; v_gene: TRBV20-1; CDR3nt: TGCAGTGCCACTCAGGGACAGTTCAATTCACCCCTCCACTTT; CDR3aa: CSATQGQFNSPLHF
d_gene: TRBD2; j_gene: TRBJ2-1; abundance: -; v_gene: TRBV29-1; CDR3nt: TGCAGCGCAGCTGGCTTAGCGGGAGGGCCTCATGAGCAGTTCTTC; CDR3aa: CSAAGLAGGPHEQFF
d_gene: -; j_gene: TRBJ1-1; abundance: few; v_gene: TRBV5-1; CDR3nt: TGCGCCAGCAGCGCGGACAGCCAACCGAACACTGAAGCTTTCTTT; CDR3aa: CASSADSQPNTEAFF
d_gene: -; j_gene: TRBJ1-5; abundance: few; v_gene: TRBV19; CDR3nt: TGTGCCAGTAGTACAGGGCCGGGGATATCCCAGCATTTT; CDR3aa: CASSTGPGISQHF